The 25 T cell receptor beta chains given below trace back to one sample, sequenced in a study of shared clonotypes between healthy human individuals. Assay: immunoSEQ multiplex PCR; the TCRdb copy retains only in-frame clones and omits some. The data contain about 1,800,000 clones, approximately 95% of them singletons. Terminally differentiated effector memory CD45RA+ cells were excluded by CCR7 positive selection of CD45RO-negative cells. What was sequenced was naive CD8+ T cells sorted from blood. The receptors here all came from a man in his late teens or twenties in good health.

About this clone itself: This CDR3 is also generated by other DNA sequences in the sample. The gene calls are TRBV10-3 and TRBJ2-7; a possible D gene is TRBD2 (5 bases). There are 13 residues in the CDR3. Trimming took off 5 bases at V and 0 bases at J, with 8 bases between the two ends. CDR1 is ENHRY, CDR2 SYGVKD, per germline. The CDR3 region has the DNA TGTGCCATCAGTAGCGGCAGCTCCTACGAGCAGTACTTC. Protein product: CAISSGSSYEQYF.

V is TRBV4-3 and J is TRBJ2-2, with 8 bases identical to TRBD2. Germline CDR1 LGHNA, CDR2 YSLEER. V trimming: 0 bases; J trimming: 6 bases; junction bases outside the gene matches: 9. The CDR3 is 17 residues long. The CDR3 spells CASSQDRGGRGSGELFF. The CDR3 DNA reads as TGCGCCAGCAGCCAAGATCGCGGGGGGCGTGGGTCCGGGGAGCTGTTTTTT.

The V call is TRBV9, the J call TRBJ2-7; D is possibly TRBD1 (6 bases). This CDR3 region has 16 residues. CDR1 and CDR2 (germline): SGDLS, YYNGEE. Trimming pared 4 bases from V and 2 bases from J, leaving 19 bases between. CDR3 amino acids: CASSRATGHATYEQYF. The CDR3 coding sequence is TGTGCCAGCAGCCGTGCAACGGGACACGCAACCTACGAGCAGTACTTC.

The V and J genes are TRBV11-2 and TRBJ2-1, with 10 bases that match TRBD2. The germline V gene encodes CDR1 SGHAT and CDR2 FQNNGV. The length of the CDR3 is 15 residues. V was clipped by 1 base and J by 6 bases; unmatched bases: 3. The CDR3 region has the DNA TGTGCCAGCAGCTTAGCAGCGGGGGGGCTCAATGAGCAGTTCTTC. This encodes CASSLAAGGLNEQFF.

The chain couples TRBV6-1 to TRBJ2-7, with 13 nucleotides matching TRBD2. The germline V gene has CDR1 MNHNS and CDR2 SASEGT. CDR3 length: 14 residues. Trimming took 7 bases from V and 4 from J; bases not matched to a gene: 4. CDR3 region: CASTRTSGGYEQYF. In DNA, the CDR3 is TGTGCCAGCACTCGGACTAGCGGGGGATACGAGCAGTACTTC.

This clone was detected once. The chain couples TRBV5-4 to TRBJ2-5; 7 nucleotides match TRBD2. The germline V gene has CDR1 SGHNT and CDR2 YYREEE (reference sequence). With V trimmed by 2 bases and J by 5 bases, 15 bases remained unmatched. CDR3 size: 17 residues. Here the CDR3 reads CASSLVSGLGYRETQYF. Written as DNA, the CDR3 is TGTGCCAGCAGCTTAGTTAGCGGGCTAGGGTATCGGGAGACCCAGTACTTC.

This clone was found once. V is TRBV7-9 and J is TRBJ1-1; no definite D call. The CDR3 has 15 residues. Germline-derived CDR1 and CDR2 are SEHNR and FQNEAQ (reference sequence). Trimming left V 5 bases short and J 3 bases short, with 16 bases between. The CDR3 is CASSPSFPSYTEAFF. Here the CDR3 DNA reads TGTGCCAGCAGCCCCTCTTTCCCGAGTTACACTGAAGCTTTCTTT.

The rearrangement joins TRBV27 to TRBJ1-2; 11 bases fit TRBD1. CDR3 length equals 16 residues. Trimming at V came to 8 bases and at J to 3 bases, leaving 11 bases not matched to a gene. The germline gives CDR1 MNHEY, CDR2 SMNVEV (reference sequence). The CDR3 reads CASVAGTGGSYYGYTF. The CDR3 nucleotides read TGTGCCAGCGTGGCCGGGACAGGGGGTTCTTACTATGGCTACACCTTC.

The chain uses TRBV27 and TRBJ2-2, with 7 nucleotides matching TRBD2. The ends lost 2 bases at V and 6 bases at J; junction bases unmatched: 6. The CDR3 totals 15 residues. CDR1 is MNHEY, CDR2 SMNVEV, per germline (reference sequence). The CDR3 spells CASSLEEGGAGELFF. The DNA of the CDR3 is TGTGCCAGCAGTTTAGAGGAGGGAGGGGCCGGGGAGCTGTTTTTT.

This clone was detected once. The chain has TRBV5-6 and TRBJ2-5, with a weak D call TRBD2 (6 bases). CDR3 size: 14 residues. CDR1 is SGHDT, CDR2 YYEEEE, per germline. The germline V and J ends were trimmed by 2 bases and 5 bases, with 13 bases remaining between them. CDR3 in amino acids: CASSFGGEGETQYF. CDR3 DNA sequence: TGTGCCAGCAGCTTTGGAGGGGAAGGGGAGACCCAGTACTTC.

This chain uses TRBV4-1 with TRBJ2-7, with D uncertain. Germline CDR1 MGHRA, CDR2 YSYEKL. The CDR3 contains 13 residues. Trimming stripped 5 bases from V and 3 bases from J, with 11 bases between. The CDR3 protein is CASSSQESYEQYF. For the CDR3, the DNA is TGCGCCAGCAGCTCCCAGGAAAGCTACGAGCAGTACTTC.

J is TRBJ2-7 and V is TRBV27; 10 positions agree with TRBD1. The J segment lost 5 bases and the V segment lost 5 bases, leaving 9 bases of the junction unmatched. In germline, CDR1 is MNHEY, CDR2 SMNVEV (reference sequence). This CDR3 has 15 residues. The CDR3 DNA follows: TGTGCCAGCAGTCCACTGACAGGGGGCAGCGACGAGCAGTACTTC. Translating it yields CASSPLTGGSDEQYF.

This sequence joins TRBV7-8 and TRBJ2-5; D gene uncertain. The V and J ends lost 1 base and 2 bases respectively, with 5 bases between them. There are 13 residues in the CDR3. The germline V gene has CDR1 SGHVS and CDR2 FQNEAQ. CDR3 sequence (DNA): TGTGCCAGCAGCTTAGTCCAGCAAGAGACCCAGTACTTC. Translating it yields CASSLVQQETQYF.

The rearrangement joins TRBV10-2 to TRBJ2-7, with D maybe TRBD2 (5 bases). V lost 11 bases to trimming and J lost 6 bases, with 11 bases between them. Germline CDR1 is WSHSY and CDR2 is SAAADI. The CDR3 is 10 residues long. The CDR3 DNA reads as TGCGCCGGCAACGAGGGCGAGCAGTACTTC. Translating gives CAGNEGEQYF.

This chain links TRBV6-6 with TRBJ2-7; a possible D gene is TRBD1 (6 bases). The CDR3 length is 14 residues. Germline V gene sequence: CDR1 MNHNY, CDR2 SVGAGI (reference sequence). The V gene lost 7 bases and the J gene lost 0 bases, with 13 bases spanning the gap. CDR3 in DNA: TGTGCCAGCAATAACCGGGACAACTCCTACGAGCAGTACTTC. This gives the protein CASNNRDNSYEQYF.

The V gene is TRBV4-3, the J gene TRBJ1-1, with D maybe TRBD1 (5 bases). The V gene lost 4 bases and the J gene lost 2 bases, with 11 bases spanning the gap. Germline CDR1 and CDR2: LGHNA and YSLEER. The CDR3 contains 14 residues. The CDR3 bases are TGCGCCAGCAGCCCCGGGACGGTAAACACTGAAGCTTTCTTT. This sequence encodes CASSPGTVNTEAFF.

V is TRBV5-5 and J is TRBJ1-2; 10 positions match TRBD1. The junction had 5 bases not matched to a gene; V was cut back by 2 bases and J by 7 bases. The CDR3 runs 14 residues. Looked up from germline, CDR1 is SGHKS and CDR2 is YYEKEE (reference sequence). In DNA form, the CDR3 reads TGTGCCAGCAGCTTCTCGGACAGGGGGTCTGGCTACACCTTC. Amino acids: CASSFSDRGSGYTF.

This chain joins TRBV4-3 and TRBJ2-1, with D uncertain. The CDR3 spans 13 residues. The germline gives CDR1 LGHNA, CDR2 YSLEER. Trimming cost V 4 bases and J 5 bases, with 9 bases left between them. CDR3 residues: CASSPSRNNEQFF. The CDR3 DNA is TGCGCCAGCAGCCCCTCAAGGAACAATGAGCAGTTCTTC.

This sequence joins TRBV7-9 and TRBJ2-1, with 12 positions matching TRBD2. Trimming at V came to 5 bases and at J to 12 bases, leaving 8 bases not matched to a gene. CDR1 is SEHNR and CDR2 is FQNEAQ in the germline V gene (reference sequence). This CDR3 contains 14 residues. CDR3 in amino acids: CASSETSGSPRQFF. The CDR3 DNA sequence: TGTGCCAGCAGCGAGACTAGCGGGAGCCCGAGGCAGTTCTTC.

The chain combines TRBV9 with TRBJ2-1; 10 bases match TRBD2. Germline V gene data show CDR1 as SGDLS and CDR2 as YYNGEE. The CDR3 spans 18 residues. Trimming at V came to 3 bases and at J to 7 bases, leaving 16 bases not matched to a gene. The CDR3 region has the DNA TGTGCCAGCAGCGAGAGGGCCCGGCTAGCGGGAGAGGGAAATGAGCAGTTCTTC. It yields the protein CASSERARLAGEGNEQFF.

The CDR3 sequence is CASSATPYEQYF. The CDR3 DNA reads as TGTGCCAGCAGTGCCACACCCTACGAGCAGTACTTC. The gene calls are TRBV25-1 and TRBJ2-7; D not resolved. Trimming removed 4 bases from V and 2 bases from J, with 6 bases in between. This CDR3 region has 12 residues. From germline, CDR1 is MGHDK and CDR2 SYGVNS.

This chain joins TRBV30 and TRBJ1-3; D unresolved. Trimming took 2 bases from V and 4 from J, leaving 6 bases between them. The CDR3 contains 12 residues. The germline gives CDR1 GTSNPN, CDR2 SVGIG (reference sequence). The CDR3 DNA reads TGTGCCTGGAGTCGCGAGGGAAACACCATATATTTT. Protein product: CAWSREGNTIYF.

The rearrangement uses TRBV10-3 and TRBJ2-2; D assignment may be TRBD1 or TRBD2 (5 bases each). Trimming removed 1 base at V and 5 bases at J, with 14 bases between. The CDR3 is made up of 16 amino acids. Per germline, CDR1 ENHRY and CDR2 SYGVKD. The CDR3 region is CAISEFRDGKTGELFF. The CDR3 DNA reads TGTGCCATCAGTGAGTTCAGGGACGGGAAAACCGGGGAGCTGTTTTTT.

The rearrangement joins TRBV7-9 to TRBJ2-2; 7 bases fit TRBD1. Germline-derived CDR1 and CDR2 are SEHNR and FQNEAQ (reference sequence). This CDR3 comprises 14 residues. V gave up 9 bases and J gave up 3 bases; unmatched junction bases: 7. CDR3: CARDLGGDTGELFF. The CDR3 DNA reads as TGTGCCAGAGACTTAGGGGGCGACACCGGGGAGCTGTTTTTT.

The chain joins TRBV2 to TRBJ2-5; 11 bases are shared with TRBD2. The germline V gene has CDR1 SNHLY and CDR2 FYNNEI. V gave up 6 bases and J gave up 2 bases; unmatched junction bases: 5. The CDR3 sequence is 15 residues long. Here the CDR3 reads CASRVTSGVQETQYF. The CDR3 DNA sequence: TGTGCCAGCAGGGTGACTAGCGGGGTTCAAGAGACCCAGTACTTC.